This is a list of T cell receptor beta chains from one sample in a study of T cells in Graves' hyperthyroidism and ophthalmopathy. One entry per CDR3 protein results from TCRdb running MiXCR on the multiplex PCR reads. The sample has approximately 500,000 distinct CDR3 sequences, more than 45% seen once; the top ten hold about 8%. Sequenced input: peripheral blood or thyroid tissue (not recorded which). All receptors come from a woman in her late teens or twenties with Graves' hyperthyroidism. Each CDR3 is given with its conserved first and last residue. D genes are given only for firm matches. Clone sizes are given selectively: once, few, many, or a class where the clone is expanded.

j_call,clone_size,v_call,d_call,cdr3_length,cdr3_aa,cdr3_nt
TRBJ1-5,-,TRBV29-1,TRBD1,13,CSVSTGAGQPQHF,TGCAGCGTTTCCACAGGGGCAGGTCAGCCCCAGCATTTT
TRBJ2-7,-,TRBV20-1,TRBD1,14,CSAGGTGGEYEQYF,TGCAGTGCTGGAGGTACAGGGGGAGAGTACGAGCAGTACTTC
TRBJ2-5,many,TRBV20-1,TRBD2,14,CSTDDSGSQETQYF,TGCAGTACAGATGATAGCGGGTCCCAAGAGACCCAGTACTTC
TRBJ2-3,-,TRBV2,-,15,CASSEGLSNTDTQYF,TGTGCCAGCAGTGAAGGGCTATCCAACACAGATACGCAGTATTTT
TRBJ1-5,-,TRBV4-3,-,17,CASSQGDWGGGYQPQHF,TGCGCCAGCAGCCAAGGAGATTGGGGGGGCGGTTATCAGCCCCAGCATTTT
TRBJ2-7,many,TRBV7-6,TRBD2,16,CASSPQVSGVSYEQYF,TGTGCCAGCAGCCCCCAGGTTAGCGGGGTCTCCTACGAGCAGTACTTC
TRBJ1-6,many,TRBV6-5,TRBD1,14,CASSWDSLASPLHF,TGTGCCAGCAGCTGGGACAGCCTTGCCTCACCCCTCCACTTT
TRBJ1-5,-,TRBV5-6,-,15,CASSLMVRGDQPQHF,TGTGCCAGCAGCTTGATGGTACGAGGGGATCAGCCCCAGCATTTT
TRBJ1-6,few,TRBV27,TRBD1,15,CASSFLTGVNSPLHF,TGTGCCAGCAGTTTTTTGACAGGGGTTAATTCACCCCTCCACTTT
TRBJ2-7,many,TRBV7-9,-,12,CAEEGKSYEQYF,TGTGCCGAGGAGGGAAAATCCTACGAGCAGTACTTC
TRBJ2-5,-,TRBV7-3,-,13,CASSLFRVETQYF,TGTGCCAGCAGCTTATTCCGGGTGGAGACCCAGTACTTC
TRBJ2-7,-,TRBV2,TRBD1,14,CASSYRGVLLEQYF,TGTGCCAGCAGCTACAGGGGCGTCCTCTTGGAGCAGTACTTC
TRBJ2-5,-,TRBV9,-,14,CASSQWESQETQYF,TGCGCCAGCAGCCAATGGGAGAGCCAAGAGACCCAGTACTTC
TRBJ2-7,-,TRBV6-2/TRBV6-3,-,13,CASESVSGAEQYF,TGTGCCAGCGAATCTGTTTCGGGAGCCGAGCAGTACTTC
TRBJ2-6,-,TRBV7-9,-,15,CASSLAESGANVLTF,TGTGCCAGCAGCTTAGCTGAGTCAGGGGCCAACGTCCTGACTTTC
TRBJ2-1,few,TRBV7-9,-,15,CASSLRQSSYNEQFF,TGTGCCAGCAGCTTAAGGCAGAGCTCCTACAATGAGCAGTTCTTC
TRBJ2-5,many,TRBV6-2/TRBV6-3,TRBD1,15,CASSIDGTGQETQYF,TGTGCCAGCAGTATCGACGGGACAGGACAAGAGACCCAGTACTTC
TRBJ2-1,-,TRBV7-7,TRBD2,15,CASSLNSGSYNEQFF,TGTGCCAGCAGCTTAAACAGCGGGAGCTACAATGAGCAGTTCTTC
TRBJ1-4,-,TRBV12-3/TRBV12-4,-,14,CASSSEGVSGKLFF,TGTGCCAGCAGTTCCGAGGGCGTTTCGGGAAAACTGTTTTTT
TRBJ2-2,-,TRBV2,-,16,CASSLYRTDGSGELFF,TGTGCCAGCAGCTTGTACCGGACCGACGGGTCCGGGGAGCTGTTTTTT
TRBJ1-3,many,TRBV14,-,16,CASSQSRGLSGNTIYF,TGTGCCAGCAGCCAAAGCAGGGGTCTCTCTGGAAACACCATATATTTT
TRBJ2-5,-,TRBV25-1,TRBD1,19,CASSDPLSGDRGRAETQYF,TGTGCCAGCAGTGACCCACTATCCGGGGACAGGGGTCGGGCAGAGACCCAGTACTTC
TRBJ2-3,few,TRBV24-1,-,14,CATSATSSTDTQYF,TGTGCCACCAGTGCTACCAGCAGCACAGATACGCAGTATTTT
TRBJ1-1,few,TRBV12-3/TRBV12-4,-,12,CASSLNMDEAFF,TGTGCCAGCAGTTTGAACATGGATGAAGCTTTCTTT
TRBJ1-4,-,TRBV4-3,-,15,CASSQGALFNEKLFF,TGCGCCAGCAGCCAAGGGGCGCTGTTTAATGAAAAACTGTTTTTT
TRBJ2-7,many,TRBV20-1,-,15,CSARNQGVGSYEQYF,TGCAGTGCTAGAAATCAGGGAGTAGGATCCTACGAGCAGTACTTC
TRBJ2-5,many,TRBV7-9,TRBD2,16,CASSAPGSGSWETQYF,TGTGCCAGCAGCGCCCCGGGTAGCGGGAGTTGGGAGACCCAGTACTTC
TRBJ1-1,many,TRBV4-1,-,15,CASSTPTGSNTEAFF,TGCGCCAGCAGCACACCGACAGGTTCGAACACTGAAGCTTTCTTT
TRBJ2-5,-,TRBV10-3,TRBD2,17,CAISNRPGTSGIETQYF,TGTGCCATCAGTAATCGGCCCGGGACTAGCGGGATTGAGACCCAGTACTTC
TRBJ2-3,-,TRBV29-1,-,12,CSVEDPGDTQYF,TGCAGCGTTGAAGATCCAGGAGATACGCAGTATTTT
TRBJ2-7,many,TRBV7-2,-,14,CASSLSGPTYEQYF,TGTGCCAGCAGCTTATCGGGACCCACCTACGAGCAGTACTTC
TRBJ2-7,-,TRBV19,TRBD1,13,CASGLTGLHEQYF,TGTGCCAGTGGTTTGACAGGGTTGCATGAGCAGTACTTC
TRBJ1-3,many,TRBV29-1,-,13,CSVWTDSGNTIYF,TGCAGCGTCTGGACGGACTCTGGAAACACCATATATTTT
TRBJ1-1,many,TRBV19,TRBD1,15,CASSPQDRELTEAFF,TGTGCCAGTAGTCCCCAGGACAGGGAGCTCACTGAAGCTTTCTTT
TRBJ1-1,many,TRBV7-2,-,13,CASSLIANTEAFF,TGTGCCAGCAGCTTAATTGCGAACACTGAAGCTTTCTTT
TRBJ1-1,-,TRBV7-8,-,15,CASSSAPPTGMGAFF,TGTGCCAGCAGCTCCGCACCGCCAACGGGAATGGGCGCTTTCTTT
TRBJ2-3,many,TRBV20-1,TRBD1,15,CSANTGGGSTDTQYF,TGCAGTGCAAACACAGGGGGCGGAAGCACAGATACGCAGTATTTT
TRBJ1-4,-,TRBV5-6,-,15,CASSLGAGVGEKLFF,TGTGCCAGCAGCTTGGGGGCCGGGGTTGGTGAAAAACTGTTTTTT
TRBJ2-1,-,TRBV29-1,TRBD2,13,CSVGAGPYNEQFF,TGCAGCGTCGGAGCGGGGCCCTACAATGAGCAGTTCTTC
TRBJ1-6,-,TRBV18,-,16,CASSSSDLSYNSPLHF,TGTGCCAGCTCATCTTCGGACCTCTCCTATAATTCACCCCTCCACTTT
TRBJ2-2,few,TRBV7-9,-,11,CASSEEGELFF,TGTGCCAGCAGCGAGGAGGGGGAGCTGTTTTTT
TRBJ2-7,many,TRBV25-1,TRBD1,16,CASSPRRAGGSYEQYF,TGTGCCAGCAGTCCTCGCCGTGCAGGGGGATCCTACGAGCAGTACTTC
TRBJ2-7,many,TRBV3-1,-,16,CASSQDGGEGSYEQYF,TGTGCCAGCAGCCAAGATGGGGGAGAAGGGTCCTACGAGCAGTACTTC
TRBJ1-3,many,TRBV10-3,-,14,CAISNVGNGNTIYF,TGTGCCATCAGTAACGTGGGTAATGGAAACACCATATATTTT
TRBJ1-5,-,TRBV7-6,TRBD1,15,CASGRGDSVNQPQHF,TGTGCCAGCGGCAGGGGGGACAGCGTCAATCAGCCCCAGCATTTT
TRBJ2-6,few,TRBV14,-,17,CASSQDWVFSGANVLTF,TGTGCCAGCAGCCAAGACTGGGTCTTCTCTGGGGCCAACGTCCTGACTTTC
TRBJ2-7,many,TRBV2,-,16,CASTPLGLEAPYEQYF,TGTGCCAGCACTCCCCTCGGGCTCGAAGCCCCATACGAGCAGTACTTC
TRBJ1-5,many,TRBV6-5,-,15,CASSDSWLGNQPQHF,TGTGCCAGCAGTGACTCCTGGTTGGGGAATCAGCCCCAGCATTTT
TRBJ1-5,-,TRBV2,-,14,CASRVERGVQPQHF,TGTGCCAGCAGGGTGGAAAGGGGTGTCCAGCCCCAGCATTTT
TRBJ1-1,-,TRBV29-1,-,10,CSVVLAGGFF,TGCAGCGTCGTGCTAGCGGGAGGTTTCTTT
TRBJ2-6,-,TRBV10-1,-,17,CASRGTGGGSGANVLTF,TGCGCCAGCAGAGGGACAGGCGGGGGCTCTGGGGCCAACGTCCTGACTTTC
TRBJ1-2,-,TRBV7-9,TRBD1,13,CASSVTGAYGYTF,TGTGCCAGCAGTGTTACAGGGGCCTATGGCTACACCTTC
TRBJ2-2,-,TRBV2,TRBD1,17,CASSTGTGGTNTGELFF,TGTGCCAGCTCAACAGGGACAGGGGGCACGAACACCGGGGAGCTGTTTTTT
TRBJ1-1,-,TRBV5-1,TRBD1,15,CASSSGTGYDTEAFF,TGCGCCAGCAGCTCCGGGACAGGGTACGACACTGAAGCTTTCTTT
TRBJ2-1,-,TRBV19,TRBD1,16,CASSIPGTGGYNEQFF,TGTGCCAGTAGTATCCCCGGGACAGGAGGGTACAATGAGCAGTTCTTC
TRBJ2-7,-,TRBV11-3,TRBD2,16,CASSYPWEGPQEEQYF,TGTGCCAGCAGCTACCCCTGGGAGGGACCGCAGGAAGAGCAGTACTTC
TRBJ2-1,-,TRBV20-1,TRBD2,16,CSARDTAGDLDNEQFF,TGCAGTGCTAGAGATACCGCGGGGGATTTGGACAATGAGCAGTTCTTC
TRBJ2-5,-,TRBV20-1,TRBD1,14,CSAPSGQGRGTQYF,TGCAGTGCTCCGTCAGGACAGGGTAGGGGGACCCAGTACTTC
TRBJ2-5,-,TRBV5-1,TRBD1,15,CASSAAGGFLETQYF,TGCGCCAGCAGTGCGGCAGGGGGATTCTTAGAGACCCAGTACTTC